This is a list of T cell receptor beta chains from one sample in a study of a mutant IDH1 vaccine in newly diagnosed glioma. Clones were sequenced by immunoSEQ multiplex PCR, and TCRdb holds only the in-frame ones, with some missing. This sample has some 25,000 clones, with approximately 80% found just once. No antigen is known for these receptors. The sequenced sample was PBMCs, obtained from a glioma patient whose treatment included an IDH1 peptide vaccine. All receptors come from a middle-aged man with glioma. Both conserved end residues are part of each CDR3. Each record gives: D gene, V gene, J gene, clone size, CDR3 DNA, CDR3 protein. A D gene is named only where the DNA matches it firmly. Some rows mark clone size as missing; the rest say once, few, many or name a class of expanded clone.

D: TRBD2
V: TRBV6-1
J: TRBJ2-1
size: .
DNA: TGTGCCAGCAGTGAAACCCCTAGCGGGAGAATACGCAATGAGCAGTTCTTC
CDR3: CASSETPSGRIRNEQFF

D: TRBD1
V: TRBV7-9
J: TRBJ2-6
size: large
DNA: TGTGCCAGCAGCCATGACAGGGATGAGGGCTCTGGGGCCAACGTCCTGACTTTC
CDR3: CASSHDRDEGSGANVLTF

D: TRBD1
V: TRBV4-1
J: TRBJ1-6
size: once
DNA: TGCGCCAGCAGCCAAGGCACGACAGGGACTTCACCCCTCCACTTT
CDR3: CASSQGTTGTSPLHF

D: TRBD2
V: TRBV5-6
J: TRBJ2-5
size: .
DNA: TGTGCCAGCAGCTTGGCCAGGGTGGGCGGGGGGCAAGAGACCCAGTACTTC
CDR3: CASSLARVGGGQETQYF

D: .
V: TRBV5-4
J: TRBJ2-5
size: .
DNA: TGTGCCAGCAGCTTTTCTTCGACACAAGAGACCCAGTACTTC
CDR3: CASSFSSTQETQYF

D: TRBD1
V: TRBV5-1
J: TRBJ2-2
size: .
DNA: TGCGCCAGCAGCCAACAGGGGTCAGGCTGGACCGGGGAGCTGTTTTTT
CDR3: CASSQQGSGWTGELFF

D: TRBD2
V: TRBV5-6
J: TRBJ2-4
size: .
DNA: TGTGCCAGCAGCTGGGGACTAGCGGGAGTCGGAAACATTCAGTACTTC
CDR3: CASSWGLAGVGNIQYF

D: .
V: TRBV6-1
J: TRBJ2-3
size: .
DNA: TGTGCCAGCAAGGGCGTGGTCCCTAGCACAGATACGCAGTATTTT
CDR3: CASKGVVPSTDTQYF

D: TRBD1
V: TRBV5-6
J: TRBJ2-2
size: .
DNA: TGTGCCAGCAGCTTGCAGGGGGCCGGGGAGCTGTTTTTT
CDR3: CASSLQGAGELFF

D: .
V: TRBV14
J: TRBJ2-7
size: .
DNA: TGTGCCAGCAGCCAAGATCCGCCGGCGGGTTCGCCCTACGAGCAGTACTTC
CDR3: CASSQDPPAGSPYEQYF

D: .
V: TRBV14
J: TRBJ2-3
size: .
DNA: TGTGCCAGCAGCCAAGATCTTGGCGAGAGGGGAAGTACCGATACGCAGTATTTT
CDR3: CASSQDLGERGSTDTQYF

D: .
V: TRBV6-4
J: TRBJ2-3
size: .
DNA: TGTGCCAGCAGTGACCACCTGTCAGATACGCAGTATTTT
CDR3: CASSDHLSDTQYF

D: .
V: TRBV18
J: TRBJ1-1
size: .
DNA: TGTGCCAGCTCACGTCTACAGGGGAACACTGAAGCTTTCTTT
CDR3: CASSRLQGNTEAFF

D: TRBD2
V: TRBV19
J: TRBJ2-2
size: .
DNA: TGTGCCAGTAGTGAGACTAGCTTCACCGGGGAGCTGTTTTTT
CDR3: CASSETSFTGELFF

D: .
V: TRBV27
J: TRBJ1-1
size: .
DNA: TGTGCCAGCAGTTTCCTTGGACAAATCACTGAGGCTTTCTTT
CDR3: CASSFLGQITEAFF

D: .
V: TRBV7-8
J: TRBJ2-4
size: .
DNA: TGTGCCAGCAGCTTACCGCGAGACAGGGAGGGCGCCAAAAACATTCAGTACTTC
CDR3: CASSLPRDREGAKNIQYF

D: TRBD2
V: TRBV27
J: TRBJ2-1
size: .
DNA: TGTGCCAGCAGCGGGACTAGCGGGTTTGAGCAGTTCTTC
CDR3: CASSGTSGFEQFF

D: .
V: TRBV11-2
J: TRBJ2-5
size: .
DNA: TGTGCCAGCAGCTTAACCGGGCTGAAGGAGACCCAGTACTTC
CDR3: CASSLTGLKETQYF

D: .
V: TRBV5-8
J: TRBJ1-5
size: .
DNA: TGTGCCAGCAGCTTGATTTTGGACTATCAGCCCCAGCATTTT
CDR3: CASSLILDYQPQHF

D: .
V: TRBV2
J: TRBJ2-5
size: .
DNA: TGTGCCAGCAGTCAACCGACAGGCGATGAGACCCAGTACTTC
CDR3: CASSQPTGDETQYF

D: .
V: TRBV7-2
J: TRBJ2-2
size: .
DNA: TGTGCCAGCAGCCTCACTAGCACCGGGGAGCTGTTTTTT
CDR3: CASSLTSTGELFF

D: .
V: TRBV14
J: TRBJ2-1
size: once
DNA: TGTGCCAGCAGCCAAGGAAGCTTATCGAGCTCCTACAATGAGCAGTTCTTC
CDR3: CASSQGSLSSSYNEQFF

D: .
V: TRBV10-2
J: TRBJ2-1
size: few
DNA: TGCGCCAGCAGAGACCATAGCTCCTACAATGAGCAGTTCTTC
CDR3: CASRDHSSYNEQFF

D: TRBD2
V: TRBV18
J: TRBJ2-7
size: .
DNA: TGTGCCAGCTCTCCCCTCGGGACTAGCGCCTACGAGCAGTACTTC
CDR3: CASSPLGTSAYEQYF

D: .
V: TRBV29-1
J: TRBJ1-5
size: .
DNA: TGCAGCGTATTAGACGAGAGCAATCAGCCCCAGCATTTT
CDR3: CSVLDESNQPQHF

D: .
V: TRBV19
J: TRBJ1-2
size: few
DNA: TGTGCCAGTACCAAATCGACAGCAACTAACTATGGCTACACCTTC
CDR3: CASTKSTATNYGYTF

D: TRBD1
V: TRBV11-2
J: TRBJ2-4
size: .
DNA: TGTGCCAGCAGCCCCTCCCGGACAGGGATACTAGCCAAAAACATTCAGTACTTC
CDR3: CASSPSRTGILAKNIQYF

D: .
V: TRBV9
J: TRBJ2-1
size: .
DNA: TGTGCCAGCAGGGGCCTGGGGCAGGGGGGTACAGCGGCAAAAATATACAATGAGCAGTTCTTC
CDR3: CASRGLGQGGTAAKIYNEQFF

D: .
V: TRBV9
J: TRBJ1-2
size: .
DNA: TGTGCCAGCAACTCGTTAGGGCGGGGGACCAACTATGGCTACACCTTC
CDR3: CASNSLGRGTNYGYTF

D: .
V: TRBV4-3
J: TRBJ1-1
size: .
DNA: TGCGCCAGCAGCCAAGATCCAGGCCTAGAAACTGAAGCTTTCTTT
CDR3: CASSQDPGLETEAFF

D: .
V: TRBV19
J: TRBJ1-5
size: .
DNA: TGTGCCAGTACCCCCAGCCGAGGAGGCAATCAGCCCCAGCATTTT
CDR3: CASTPSRGGNQPQHF

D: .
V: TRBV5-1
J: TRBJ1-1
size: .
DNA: TGCGCCAGCAGCTCGCCAGGCTCCGGGGCTGAAGCTTTCTTT
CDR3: CASSSPGSGAEAFF

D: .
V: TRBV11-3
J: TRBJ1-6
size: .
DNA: TGTGCCAGCAGCTTAGTAAATTCACCCCTCCACTTT
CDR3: CASSLVNSPLHF

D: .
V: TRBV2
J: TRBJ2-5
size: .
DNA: TGTGCCAGCGGACCGGGGGAGACCCAGTACTTC
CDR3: CASGPGETQYF

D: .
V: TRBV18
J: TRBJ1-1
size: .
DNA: TGTGCCAGCTCAGAGACAGGCATTGAAGCTTTCTTT
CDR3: CASSETGIEAFF

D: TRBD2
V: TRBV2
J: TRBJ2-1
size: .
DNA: TGTGCCAGCAGTGCCGAGGGGGTAGCGGGAGAAGGACAGTTCTTC
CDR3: CASSAEGVAGEGQFF

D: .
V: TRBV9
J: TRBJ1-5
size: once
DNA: TGTGCCAGCAGCGTAGGCACAGGGTCGAATCAGCCCCAGCATTTT
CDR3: CASSVGTGSNQPQHF